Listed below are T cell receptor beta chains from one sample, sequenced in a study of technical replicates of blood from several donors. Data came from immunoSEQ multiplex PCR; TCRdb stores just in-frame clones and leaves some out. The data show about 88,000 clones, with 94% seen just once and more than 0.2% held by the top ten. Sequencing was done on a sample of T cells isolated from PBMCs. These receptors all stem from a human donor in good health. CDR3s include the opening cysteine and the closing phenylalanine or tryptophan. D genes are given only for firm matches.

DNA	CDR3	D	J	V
TGTGCCAGCAGGTCCCCCAACAGGGTTCGCCTAGAGACCCAGTACTTC	CASRSPNRVRLETQYF	-	TRBJ2-5	TRBV28
TGTGCCAGCAGCCAAGAAGGAACCTGGACAGGGCGCACAGATACGCAGTATTTT	CASSQEGTWTGRTDTQYF	TRBD1	TRBJ2-3	TRBV4-2
TGTGCCAGCAGCTCCGGGACAGGGAATTCACCCCTCCACTTT	CASSSGTGNSPLHF	TRBD1	TRBJ1-6	TRBV7-8
TGTGCCAGCAGCCAATTGACTAGCGGGAGCCCCGAGCAGTACTTC	CASSQLTSGSPEQYF	TRBD2	TRBJ2-7	TRBV4-2
TGTGCCAGCAGCCCCGAGGCGGCTCACGGCTACACCTTC	CASSPEAAHGYTF	-	TRBJ1-2	TRBV7-8
TGTGCCAGCAGCCCGGACAGGGGAATTGAAAAACTGTTTTTT	CASSPDRGIEKLFF	TRBD1	TRBJ1-4	TRBV11-3
TGTGCCAGCAGCCCACAGGTGGGCGGGAGGTCCTACGAGCAGTACTTC	CASSPQVGGRSYEQYF	TRBD2	TRBJ2-7	TRBV6-6
TGTGCCAGCTCACACCGGGACAGGGTTAACGAGCAGTACTTC	CASSHRDRVNEQYF	TRBD1	TRBJ2-7	TRBV18
TGCAGCCTCAACAGGGGCATCCACTTC	CSLNRGIHF	TRBD1	TRBJ1-2	TRBV20-1
TGTGCCATCAGTGTAACAGCAGGGCTAGAAACTGTTCCGTACTTC	CAISVTAGLETVPYF	-	TRBJ2-7	TRBV10-3